This entry lists 30 T cell receptor beta chains sequenced from one sample in a study of T cell responses to AZD1222 COVID-19 vaccine. Clones were read by immunoSEQ multiplex PCR, and TCRdb kept only the in-frame ones, dropping some. The table records over 100,000 clones, about nine tenths of them present only once. The sequenced sample was peripheral blood, obtained on day 0 of AZD1222 vaccination. All receptors derive from an adult in good health.

The V call is TRBV4-3, the J call TRBJ2-7, with 9 nucleotides matching TRBD1. The CDR3 consists of 16 residues. CDR1 LGHNA and CDR2 YSLEER come from the germline V gene. J gave up 4 bases and V 0 bases, and 7 bases lay outside the gene matches. CDR3 protein: CASSQEYRGREYEQYF. CDR3 sequence (DNA): TGCGCCAGCAGCCAAGAATACAGGGGGCGTGAATACGAGCAGTACTTC.

This rearrangement joins TRBV30 to TRBJ2-1; a possible D gene is TRBD2 (5 bases). Germline V gene sequence: CDR1 GTSNPN, CDR2 SVGIG (reference sequence). Trimming left V 5 bases short and J 4 bases short, with 15 bases between. There are 14 residues in the CDR3. CDR3 in DNA: TGTGCCTGGGGACTCGTACCTTTATACAATGAGCAGTTCTTC. Residues: CAWGLVPLYNEQFF.

With respect to this clone: The sample holds other DNA sequences that translate to the same CDR3. The chain couples TRBV19 to TRBJ1-6; D not certain. V dropped 6 bases and J dropped 7 bases, with 4 bases sitting between them. This CDR3 spans 11 amino acids. Germline loops: CDR1 LNHDA, CDR2 SQIVND (reference sequence). CDR3 sequence: CASSGNSPLHF. The DNA for the CDR3 is TGTGCCAGTAGCGGGAATTCACCCCTCCACTTT.

V is TRBV6-1 and J is TRBJ2-2; weak D call: TRBD1 (6 bases). The CDR3 has 16 residues. Trimming pared 4 bases from V and 5 bases from J, leaving 17 bases between. The germline V gene encodes CDR1 MNHNS and CDR2 SASEGT. CDR3 coding DNA: TGTGCCAGCAGTGGGGGCCCGGGACAAGATACCGGGGAGCTGTTTTTT. As protein: CASSGGPGQDTGELFF.

The chain is built from TRBV28 and TRBJ1-2; 8 nucleotides agree with TRBD1. Germline CDR1 is MDHEN and CDR2 is SYDVKM. Trimming at V came to 8 bases and at J to 4 bases, leaving 18 bases not matched to a gene. CDR3 length: 17 amino acids. The chain's CDR3 is CASLTPGGAKGSYGYTF. The CDR3 coding sequence is TGTGCCAGCCTCACCCCAGGGGGCGCTAAGGGTAGCTATGGCTACACCTTC.

The chain combines TRBV19 with TRBJ2-1; D is uncertain. CDR1 and CDR2 (germline): LNHDA, SQIVND (reference sequence). This CDR3 has 14 residues. Trimming removed 6 bases at V and 0 bases at J, with 9 bases between. The CDR3 is CASRRSTSYNEQFF. The CDR3 DNA reads TGTGCCAGTAGGAGGAGTACCTCCTACAATGAGCAGTTCTTC.

The chain carries TRBV6-5 and TRBJ1-4; D remains unclear. From germline, CDR1 is MNHEY and CDR2 SVGAGI. This CDR3 contains 12 residues. The V end lost 4 bases, the J end lost 8 bases, and 8 bases lay between the germline ends. This CDR3 reads CASSSPGEKLFF. The CDR3 bases are TGTGCCAGCAGTTCTCCGGGGGAAAAACTGTTTTTT.

This clone appeared once. This sequence joins TRBV18 and TRBJ2-7; weak D call: TRBD2 (6 bases). The CDR3 runs to 14 residues. CDR1 is KGHSH, CDR2 LQKENI, per germline. V lost 6 bases to trimming and J lost 0 bases, with 12 bases between them. Here the CDR3 reads CASSVGSGSYEQYF. Here the CDR3 DNA reads TGTGCCAGCTCGGTCGGTAGCGGCTCCTACGAGCAGTACTTC.

V gene TRBV28 combines with J gene TRBJ2-1; possible D gene TRBD2, 6 bases. Trimming took 2 bases from V and 4 from J, leaving 12 bases between them. Germline V lookup: CDR1 MDHEN, CDR2 SYDVKM. This CDR3 spans 15 amino acids. The DNA for the CDR3 is TGTGCCAGCAGTTTAGGGGGGACCCTATACAATGAGCAGTTCTTC. Its translation is CASSLGGTLYNEQFF.

This chain links TRBV30 with TRBJ2-7; D may be TRBD2 (6 bases). This CDR3 spans 14 amino acids. Germline lookup yields CDR1 GTSNPN and CDR2 SVGIG (reference sequence). V dropped 2 bases and J dropped 2 bases, with 13 bases sitting between them. The CDR3 coding sequence is TGTGCCTGGAGTTCCCCCGGAGGGACCTACGAGCAGTACTTC. Its translation: CAWSSPGGTYEQYF.

V usage is TRBV7-6 and J usage is TRBJ2-3, with D tentatively TRBD2 (7 bases). Germline loops: CDR1 SGHVS, CDR2 FNYEAQ. CDR3 length: 17 residues. The V end lost 4 bases, the J end lost 3 bases, and 20 bases lay between the germline ends. The CDR3 coding sequence is TGTGCCAGCAGCTCAGCTGAGGGGGAGGGCAGTACAGATACGCAGTATTTT. This gives the protein CASSSAEGEGSTDTQYF.

The chain uses TRBV6-2 or TRBV6-3 and TRBJ1-2; 10 bases match TRBD1. From germline, CDR1 is MNHEY and CDR2 SVGEGT. CDR3 length: 14 amino acids. With 4 bases clipped from V and 8 bases from J, the junction kept 7 bases outside the gene matches. CDR3 sequence: CASSSGTGDGGYTF. The CDR3 coding sequence is TGTGCCAGCAGTTCCGGGACAGGGGACGGGGGCTACACCTTC.

The chain combines TRBV10-1 with TRBJ2-1, with D maybe TRBD1 (5 bases). Trimming took off 5 bases at V and 4 bases at J, with 9 bases between the two ends. CDR1 is WNHNN and CDR2 is SYGVQD in the germline V gene (reference sequence). The CDR3 is 13 amino acids. Here the CDR3 DNA reads TGCGCCAGCAGTTCAGGGCTTTACAATGAGCAGTTCTTC. Translated: CASSSGLYNEQFF.

The rearrangement uses TRBV12-3 or TRBV12-4 and TRBJ2-7; D is ambiguous. The CDR3 has 13 residues. The V gene lost 3 bases and the J gene lost 0 bases, with 6 bases spanning the gap. The CDR3 bases are TGTGCCAGCAGTTTTACTACCTCCTACGAGCAGTACTTC. Protein product: CASSFTTSYEQYF.

The chain employs TRBV6-2 or TRBV6-3 and TRBJ1-2, with D perhaps matching TRBD1 (6 bases). Trimming pared 5 bases from V and 4 bases from J, leaving 17 bases between. This CDR3 comprises 15 residues. From germline, CDR1 is MNHEY and CDR2 SVGEGT. The CDR3 region is CASSQRTVGFYGYTF. The CDR3 region has the DNA TGTGCCAGCAGTCAGCGGACAGTCGGGTTCTATGGCTACACCTTC.

The DNA of the CDR3 is TGTGCCAGCAGCCATCCCCAGGGGGCTGAAGCTTTCTTT. Its translation: CASSHPQGAEAFF. The rearrangement links TRBV5-4 to TRBJ1-1; 7 bases match TRBD1. CDR1 SGHNT and CDR2 YYREEE come from the germline V gene (reference sequence). V was pared by 4 bases and J by 6 bases, with 6 bases of the junction left unmatched. This CDR3 spans 13 amino acids.

V is TRBV5-6 and J is TRBJ2-5; TRBD1 matches 8 bases. The CDR3 is made up of 14 amino acids. The V gene's germline CDR1 is SGHDT and CDR2 YYEEEE. Germline trimming cut 5 bases from V and 4 bases from J; bases unmatched to any gene: 7. CDR3 amino acids: CASRADRGRETQYF. CDR3 DNA: TGTGCCAGCAGAGCCGACAGGGGCCGAGAGACCCAGTACTTC.

This clone was recorded only once. The V and J genes are TRBV23-1 and TRBJ2-1; TRBD1 matches at 7 bases. TRBV23-1 is identified as an open reading frame with a role that is uncertain. The CDR3 sequence is 15 residues long. V dropped 0 bases and J dropped 5; count of bases not matched to a gene: 4. For the CDR3, the DNA is TGCGCCAGCAGTCAATCGACAGGGAACCACAATGAGCAGTTCTTC. It is translated as CASSQSTGNHNEQFF.

The chain employs TRBV19 and TRBJ2-4; TRBD1 aligns across 8 bases. Germline lookup yields CDR1 LNHDA and CDR2 SQIVND (reference sequence). V shed 5 bases, J shed 6 bases, and the junction held 9 bases outside the gene matches. This CDR3 contains 15 residues. The CDR3 here is CASSWDRQSVNIQYF. CDR3 bases: TGTGCCAGTAGTTGGGACAGGCAATCGGTAAACATTCAGTACTTC.

V is TRBV5-5 and J is TRBJ1-2; possible D gene TRBD1, 6 bases. This CDR3 is 15 amino acids long. Looked up from germline, CDR1 is SGHKS and CDR2 is YYEKEE (reference sequence). The germline V and J ends were trimmed by 3 bases and 3 bases, with 15 bases remaining between them. The CDR3 sequence is CASSSLITGYYGYTF. The CDR3 nucleotides are TGTGCCAGCAGCTCTCTCATCACAGGGTACTATGGCTACACCTTC.

The chain recombines TRBV1 with TRBJ1-2; whether TRBD1, the table's D call, matches the DNA was not checked. TRBV1 has pseudogene status. The CDR3 sequence is 13 residues long. CDR3 sequence (DNA): TGCACCAGCAGCCCGGGACAGTTATATGGCTACACCTTC. Protein product: CTSSPGQLYGYTF.

DNA for the CDR3: TGTGCCAGCTCACCCCGGGGACAGGCCAACAATGAGCAGTTCTTC. Translated, it gives CASSPRGQANNEQFF. The chain combines TRBV18 with TRBJ2-1, with 8 nucleotides matching TRBD1. This CDR3 has 15 amino acids. CDR1 KGHSH and CDR2 LQKENI come from the germline V gene. V shed 3 bases and J 5 bases; nucleotides not matched to a gene: 6. Supplemented by reference TRBV18 and TRBJ2-1, the full variable domain reads NAGVMQNPRHLVRRRGQEARLRCSPMKGHSHVYWYRQLPEEGLKFMVYLQKENIIDESGMPKERFSAEFPKEGPSILRIQQVVRGDSAAYFCASSPRGQANNEQFFGPGTRLTVL.

The chain combines TRBV27 with TRBJ1-2; TRBD1 aligns across 9 bases. The J segment lost 7 bases and the V segment lost 5 bases, leaving 5 bases of the junction unmatched. This CDR3 has 13 residues. The germline V gene encodes CDR1 MNHEY and CDR2 SMNVEV (reference sequence). CDR3: CASSPGTGTGYTF. In nucleotides, the CDR3 is TGTGCCAGCAGTCCGGGGACAGGGACTGGCTACACCTTC.

This chain uses TRBV4-1 with TRBJ2-1; 8 bases fit TRBD2. With 0 bases clipped from V and 3 bases from J, the junction kept 7 bases outside the gene matches. CDR1 and CDR2 (germline): MGHRA, YSYEKL. CDR3 size: 17 residues. CDR3 loop: CASSQETSDRFYNEQFF. The CDR3 coding sequence is TGCGCCAGCAGCCAAGAGACTAGCGACCGCTTCTACAATGAGCAGTTCTTC.

The V gene is TRBV5-6, the J gene TRBJ1-5; 8 bases agree with TRBD1. This CDR3 has 15 amino acids. Germline V gene data show CDR1 as SGHDT and CDR2 as YYEEEE. Trimming cost V 3 bases and J 2 bases; bases outside gene matches: 4. The chain's CDR3 is CASSSGQGGNQPQHF. The DNA of the CDR3 is TGTGCCAGCAGCTCAGGACAGGGCGGCAATCAGCCCCAGCATTTT.

The chain has TRBV6-5 and TRBJ1-1; TRBD1 agrees at 8 bases. After removal of 6 bases from V and 3 bases from J, the junction contained 9 bases not matched to a gene. CDR1 MNHEY and CDR2 SVGAGI come from the germline V gene. This CDR3 contains 15 residues. CDR3 amino acids: CASSPLDRVHTEAFF. The CDR3, as DNA: TGTGCCAGCAGCCCCCTGGACAGGGTGCACACTGAAGCTTTCTTT.

In this sample, this clone turned up a few times. The rearrangement uses TRBV5-4 and TRBJ2-7, with 14 bases that match TRBD2. The junction had 2 bases not matched to a gene; V was cut back by 3 bases and J by 6 bases. The CDR3 extends over 14 amino acids. Per germline, CDR1 SGHNT and CDR2 YYREEE (reference sequence). CDR3 nucleotide sequence: TGTGCCAGCAGCTCGGGACTAGCGGGAGCCGAGCAGTACTTC. It specifies CASSSGLAGAEQYF.

This clone was recorded only once. The chain carries TRBV28 and TRBJ2-5; possibly TRBD1 or TRBD2 for D (5 bases each). V shed 5 bases and J shed 5 bases, with 18 bases lying between them. The CDR3 totals 15 residues. Germline V gives CDR1 MDHEN, CDR2 SYDVKM. CDR3 bases: TGTGCCAGCAGTCGAAGGGGTGGGACCGGGGAGACCCAGTACTTC. This translates into CASSRRGGTGETQYF.

This rearrangement joins TRBV19 to TRBJ2-2; D tentatively fits TRBD1 or TRBD2 (6 bases each). The CDR3 extends over 16 amino acids. V gave up 3 bases and J gave up 4 bases, with 15 bases separating them. Germline CDR1 and CDR2: LNHDA and SQIVND (reference sequence). The CDR3 DNA is TGTGCCAGTAGTATTCTCGGGGGCGAGGGCACCGGGGAGCTGTTTTTT. Translation gives CASSILGGEGTGELFF. Based on the CDR3 plus reference TRBV19 and TRBJ2-2, the full variable domain is DGGITQSPKYLFRKEGQNVTLSCEQNLNHDAMYWYRQDPGQGLRLIYYSQIVNDFQKGDIAEGYSVSREKKESFPLTVTSAQKNPTAFYLCASSILGGEGTGELFFGEGSRLTVL.

The chain couples TRBV30 to TRBJ2-7, with 8 bases matching TRBD1. V lost 0 bases, J lost 3 bases, and 7 bases stayed unmatched. This CDR3 is 15 amino acids long. Per the germline V gene, CDR1 is GTSNPN and CDR2 is SVGIG (reference sequence). In DNA, the CDR3 is TGTGCCTGGAGTGTATACCGGACAGGGAACTACGAGCAGTACTTC. It encodes CAWSVYRTGNYEQYF.